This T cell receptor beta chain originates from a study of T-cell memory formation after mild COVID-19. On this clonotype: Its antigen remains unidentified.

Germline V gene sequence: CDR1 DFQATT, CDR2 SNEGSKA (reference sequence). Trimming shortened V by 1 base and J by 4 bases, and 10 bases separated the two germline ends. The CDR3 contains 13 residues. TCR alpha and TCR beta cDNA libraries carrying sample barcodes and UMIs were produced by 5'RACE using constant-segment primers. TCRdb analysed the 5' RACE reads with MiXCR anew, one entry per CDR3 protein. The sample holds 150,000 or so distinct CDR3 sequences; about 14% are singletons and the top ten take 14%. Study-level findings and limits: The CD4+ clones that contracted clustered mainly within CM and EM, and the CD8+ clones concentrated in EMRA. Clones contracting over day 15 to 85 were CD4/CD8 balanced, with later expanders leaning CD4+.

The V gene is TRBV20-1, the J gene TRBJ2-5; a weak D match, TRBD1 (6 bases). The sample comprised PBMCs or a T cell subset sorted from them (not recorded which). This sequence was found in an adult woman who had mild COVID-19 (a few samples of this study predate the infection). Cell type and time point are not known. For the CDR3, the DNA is TGCAGTGCTAGAGCCGAGGGGGTAGAGACCCAGTACTTC. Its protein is CSARAEGVETQYF.